The subject of this entry is one TCR beta chain. Measured with immunoSEQ multiplex PCR; TCRdb has only the in-frame clones, and not every one. The repertoire has 80,000 to 85,000 clones, about 88% of them found once; the top ten carry approximately 0.42%. The CDR3 has 16 residues. Trimming cost V 1 base and J 0 bases, with 12 bases left between them. Germline assignment: CDR1 WSHSY and CDR2 SAAADI. These data come from a study of technical replicates of blood from a few donors. Material for sequencing was T cells isolated from PBMCs. The rearrangement joins TRBV10-2 to TRBJ2-5; perhaps TRBD2 as D (6 bases). The clonotype comes from a human donor in good health. CDR3 protein: CASSEFLGGYQETQYF. The CDR3, as DNA: TGCGCCAGCAGTGAGTTTCTTGGGGGGTACCAAGAGACCCAGTACTTC.